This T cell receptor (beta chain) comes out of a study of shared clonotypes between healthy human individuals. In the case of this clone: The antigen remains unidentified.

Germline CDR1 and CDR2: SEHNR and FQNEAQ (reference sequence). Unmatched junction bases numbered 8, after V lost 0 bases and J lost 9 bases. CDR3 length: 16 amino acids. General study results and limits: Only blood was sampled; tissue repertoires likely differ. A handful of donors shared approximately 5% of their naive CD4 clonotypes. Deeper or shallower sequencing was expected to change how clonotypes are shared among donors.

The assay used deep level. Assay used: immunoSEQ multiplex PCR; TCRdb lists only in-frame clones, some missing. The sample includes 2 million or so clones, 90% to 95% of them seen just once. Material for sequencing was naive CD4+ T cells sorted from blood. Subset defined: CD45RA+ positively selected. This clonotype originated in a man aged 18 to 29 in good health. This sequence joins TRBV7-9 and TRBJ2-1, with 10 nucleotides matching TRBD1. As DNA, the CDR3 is TGTGCCAGCAGCTTAGCGTGGGACAGGGGTGACGGTGAGCAGTTCTTC. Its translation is CASSLAWDRGDGEQFF.